The 23 T cell receptor beta chains below all came from one sample that was sequenced in a study of T-cell memory formation after mild COVID-19. MiXCR was run by TCRdb on the 5' RACE reads, yielding one entry per CDR3 protein. The table lists roughly 200,000 distinct CDR3 sequences, more than 8% of them singletons. The sequencing input was PBMCs or a T cell subset sorted from them (not recorded which). These receptor sequences come from a man younger than 35 who had mild COVID-19 (a few samples of this study predate the infection). Cell type and time point are not known.

This clonotype was recorded many times. V gene TRBV28 combines with J gene TRBJ2-7; possible D gene TRBD1, 6 bases. The V end was cut by 8 bases, the J end by 2 bases, with 13 bases between. The CDR3 contains 13 residues. The germline V gene has CDR1 MDHEN and CDR2 SYDVKM. The CDR3 sequence: CASGAGTPYEQYF. As DNA, the CDR3 is TGTGCCAGCGGGGCCGGGACACCCTACGAGCAGTACTTC.

This clonotype was observed a few times. The chain carries TRBV20-1 and TRBJ2-3; 8 bases line up with TRBD2. Germline values: CDR1 DFQATT, CDR2 SNEGSKA (reference sequence). V lost 6 bases, J lost 4 bases, and 12 bases stayed unmatched. The CDR3 is 15 residues long. The CDR3 reads CSAPRGGAGADTQYF. The CDR3 DNA sequence: TGCAGTGCCCCACGGGGGGGGGCAGGAGCAGATACGCAGTATTTT.

This clonotype was detected only a few times. The V gene is TRBV18, the J gene TRBJ1-1; tentatively, D is TRBD1 (6 bases). In germline, CDR1 is KGHSH, CDR2 LQKENI. V lost 3 bases, J lost 8 bases, and 10 bases lay in between. There are 12 residues in the CDR3. The CDR3 spells CASSPLTGEAFF. The CDR3 DNA reads as TGTGCCAGCTCACCTCTAACAGGGGAAGCTTTCTTT.

The table lists this clonotype with many counts. The rearrangement links TRBV7-3 to TRBJ1-1, with D uncertain. Germline values: CDR1 SGHTA, CDR2 FQGTGA. The CDR3 contains 13 residues. V dropped 2 bases and J dropped 2 bases, with 6 bases sitting between them. The CDR3 loop reads CASSLLTNTEAFF. The CDR3 DNA reads as TGTGCCAGCAGCTTATTGACTAACACTGAAGCTTTCTTT.

CDR3 amino acids: CASSLFSGANTGELFF. CDR3 sequence (DNA): TGCGCCAGCAGCCTCTTCAGCGGGGCGAACACCGGGGAGCTGTTTTTT. The chain recombines TRBV5-1 with TRBJ2-2, with TRBD2 matching over 7 bases. Germline loops: CDR1 SGHRS, CDR2 YFSETQ. The CDR3 spans 16 residues. With 4 bases clipped from V and 0 bases from J, the junction kept 6 bases outside the gene matches. Together with reference TRBV5-1 and TRBJ2-2, the CDR3 gives the full variable domain: KAGVTQTPRYLIKTRGQQVTLSCSPISGHRSVSWYQQTPGQGLQFLFEYFSETQRNKGNFPGRFSGRQFSNSRSEMNVSTLELGDSALYLCASSLFSGANTGELFFGEGSRLTVL.

CDR3 residues: CASSPTGGDPTF. CDR3 DNA sequence: TGTGCCAGCAGTCCTACAGGGGGGGACCCCACCTTC. The V call is TRBV12-3 or TRBV12-4, the J call TRBJ1-2; TRBD1 matches 8 bases. The CDR3 extends over 12 amino acids. V dropped 5 bases and J dropped 13; count of bases not matched to a gene: 9.

The chain employs TRBV19 and TRBJ2-2; D may be TRBD1 (6 bases). This CDR3 is built from 17 residues. The germline CDR1 and CDR2 sequences are LNHDA and SQIVND (reference sequence). The germline V and J ends were trimmed by 0 bases and 1 base, with 12 bases remaining between them. The chain's CDR3 is CASSIEGTSQNTGELFF. CDR3 DNA: TGTGCCAGTAGTATAGAGGGGACATCCCAGAACACCGGGGAGCTGTTTTTT.

V usage is TRBV10-3 and J usage is TRBJ1-1; 8 nucleotides match TRBD1. CDR3 size: 11 residues. J was trimmed by 6 bases and V by 9 bases; bases with no gene match: 3. Germline values: CDR1 ENHRY, CDR2 SYGVKD. The CDR3 region has the DNA TGTGCCATGTCACAGGGGGCTGAAGCTTTCTTT. It is translated as CAMSQGAEAFF.

This clonotype came up a few times. The chain uses TRBV20-1 and TRBJ2-1; 14 nucleotides line up with TRBD2. With V trimmed by 2 bases and J by 9 bases, 6 bases remained unmatched. Looked up from germline, CDR1 is DFQATT and CDR2 is SNEGSKA (reference sequence). This CDR3 has 15 residues. The CDR3 bases are TGCAGTGCTAGACCCTGGACTAGCGGGGGGAGTGAGCAGTTCTTC. The encoded protein is CSARPWTSGGSEQFF.

J is TRBJ2-3 and V is TRBV25-1; TRBD2 matches at 8 bases. V shed 1 base and J 0 bases; nucleotides not matched to a gene: 3. The germline V gene has CDR1 MGHDK and CDR2 SYGVNS. This CDR3 has 16 residues. CDR3 residues: CASSEWVAGSTDTQYF. CDR3 coding DNA: TGTGCCAGCAGTGAATGGGTAGCGGGGAGCACAGATACGCAGTATTTT.

This clonotype was seen ten or more times. The J gene is TRBJ2-7, the V gene TRBV6-6, with a tentative D call TRBD1 (6 bases). This CDR3 spans 12 amino acids. V was shortened by 8 bases and J by 4 bases, with 12 bases between the two germline ends. CDR1 is MNHNY, CDR2 SVGAGI, per germline (reference sequence). The CDR3 sequence: CASGIQGYEQYF. CDR3 bases: TGTGCCAGCGGGATACAGGGTTACGAGCAGTACTTC.

The rearrangement links TRBV7-6 to TRBJ1-5, with 7 positions matching TRBD1. CDR3 length equals 14 residues. V was pared by 5 bases and J by 5 bases, with 6 bases of the junction left unmatched. Germline V lookup: CDR1 SGHVS, CDR2 FNYEAQ. CDR3 protein: CASSLQGPHQPQHF. Written as DNA, the CDR3 is TGTGCCAGCAGCCTACAGGGGCCACATCAGCCCCAGCATTTT.

This chain joins TRBV20-1 and TRBJ2-7, with D tentatively TRBD2 (5 bases). The germline V and J ends were trimmed by 0 bases and 0 bases, with 12 bases remaining between them. CDR1 and CDR2 from the germline V gene are DFQATT and SNEGSKA (reference sequence). CDR3 length: 15 amino acids. CDR3: CSARDYSGSSYEQYF. The CDR3 region has the DNA TGCAGTGCTAGAGATTACAGCGGTAGCTCCTACGAGCAGTACTTC.

This chain connects TRBV6-2 or TRBV6-3 to TRBJ1-5; 9 bases line up with TRBD1. Germline assignment: CDR1 MNHEY and CDR2 SVGEGT. V lost 6 bases to trimming and J lost 7 bases; unmatched junction nucleotides: 7. The CDR3 covers 14 residues. CDR3 region: CASRGTGNSQPQHF. As DNA, the CDR3 is TGTGCCAGCAGAGGGACAGGGAATAGCCAGCCCCAGCATTTT.

This clonotype has just a few counts. V usage is TRBV5-4 and J usage is TRBJ2-3; D is unresolved. The CDR3 length is 14 residues. Per germline, CDR1 SGHNT and CDR2 YYREEE (reference sequence). Trimming took off 0 bases at V and 0 bases at J, with 5 bases between the two ends. The CDR3 region has the DNA TGTGCCAGCAGCTTGGACGTGAGCACAGATACGCAGTATTTT. Amino acid sequence: CASSLDVSTDTQYF. Using reference TRBV5-4 and TRBJ2-3 for the parts outside the CDR3, the full variable domain is ETGVTQSPTHLIKTRGQQVTLRCSSQSGHNTVSWYQQALGQGPQFIFQYYREEENGRGNFPPRFSGLQFPNYSSELNVNALELDDSALYLCASSLDVSTDTQYFGPGTRLTVL.

This clonotype occurred many times. The chain has TRBV7-2 and TRBJ2-3; 7 positions match TRBD2. CDR1 is SGHTA, CDR2 FQGNSA, per germline. CDR3 length: 15 residues. The trim removed 0 bases at V and 4 bases at J, leaving 4 bases unmatched. CDR3 in amino acids: CASSLAGGRADTQYF. CDR3 nucleotide sequence: TGTGCCAGCAGCTTAGCCGGGGGGAGGGCAGATACGCAGTATTTT.

The chain combines TRBV4-3 with TRBJ2-1; D unresolved. There are 17 residues in the CDR3. Trimming removed 0 bases from V and 0 bases from J, with 12 bases in between. CDR1 is LGHNA, CDR2 YSLEER, per germline. CDR3 sequence reads: CASSQDLARSSYNEQFF. CDR3 nucleotides: TGCGCCAGCAGCCAAGATCTGGCTAGGAGCTCCTACAATGAGCAGTTCTTC.

The sample holds a few counts of this clonotype. V usage is TRBV20-1 and J usage is TRBJ2-5; 9 nucleotides align to TRBD1. CDR3 length equals 14 residues. V lost 4 bases, J lost 5 bases, and 8 bases stayed unmatched. The germline V gene encodes CDR1 DFQATT and CDR2 SNEGSKA (reference sequence). The CDR3 sequence: CSANLGQGTETQYF. CDR3 nucleotide sequence: TGCAGTGCTAATCTGGGACAGGGTACTGAGACCCAGTACTTC.

The rearrangement joins TRBV10-2 to TRBJ2-5, with 11 nucleotides matching TRBD1. Germline lookup yields CDR1 WSHSY and CDR2 SAAADI. V dropped 8 bases and J dropped 2; count of bases not matched to a gene: 4. This CDR3 contains 14 residues. CDR3 loop: CASSDRGPQETQYF. As DNA, the CDR3 is TGCGCCAGCTCGGACAGGGGGCCGCAAGAGACCCAGTACTTC.

This clonotype was counted at least ten times. The chain combines TRBV6-1 with TRBJ2-2; 8 bases line up with TRBD2. J gave up 5 bases and V 8 bases, and 7 bases lay outside the gene matches. This CDR3 is 14 amino acids long. The V gene's germline CDR1 is MNHNS and CDR2 SASEGT. The CDR3 reads CASPGGDWTGELFF. CDR3 sequence (DNA): TGTGCCAGCCCGGGGGGGGACTGGACCGGGGAGCTGTTTTTT.

This clonotype has ten or more counts. The genes are TRBV5-1 and TRBJ1-2; D remains ambiguous. Trimming cost V 2 bases and J 0 bases, with 8 bases left between them. This CDR3 spans 14 amino acids. CDR1 is SGHRS, CDR2 YFSETQ, per germline. The CDR3 nucleotides are TGCGCCAGCAGCTTTGAGACTCCTAACTATGGCTACACCTTC. It translates to CASSFETPNYGYTF.

This clonotype was seen more than once but under ten times. The DNA for the CDR3 is TGTGCCAGCAGTTTAGGGACAGGGCCCTACAATGAGCAGTTCTTC. This translates into CASSLGTGPYNEQFF. The V and J genes are TRBV12-3 or TRBV12-4 and TRBJ2-1; 8 bases are a match to TRBD1. CDR3 length equals 15 residues. V dropped 1 base and J dropped 2; count of bases not matched to a gene: 1.

There are a few counts of this clonotype. The V gene is TRBV7-2, the J gene TRBJ1-2; possibly TRBD1 for D (5 bases). CDR3 length equals 14 residues. Germline V gene data show CDR1 as SGHTA and CDR2 as FQGNSA. With 1 base removed from V and 6 bases from J, the gap between germline ends came to 12 bases. The CDR3 spells CASSLDPGPNGYTF. The CDR3 DNA follows: TGTGCCAGCAGCTTAGATCCGGGGCCTAATGGCTACACCTTC.